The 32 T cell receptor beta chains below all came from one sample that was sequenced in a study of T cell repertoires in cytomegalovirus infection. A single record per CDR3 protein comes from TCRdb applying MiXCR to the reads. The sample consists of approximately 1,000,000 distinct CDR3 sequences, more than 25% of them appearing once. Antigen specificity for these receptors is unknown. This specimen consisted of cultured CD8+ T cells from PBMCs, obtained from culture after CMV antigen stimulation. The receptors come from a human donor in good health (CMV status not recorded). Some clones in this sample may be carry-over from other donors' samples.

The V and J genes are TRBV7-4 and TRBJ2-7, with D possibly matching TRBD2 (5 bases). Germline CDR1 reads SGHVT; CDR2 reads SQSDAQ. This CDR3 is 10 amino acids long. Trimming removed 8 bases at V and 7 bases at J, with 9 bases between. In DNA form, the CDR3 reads TGTGCCAGCGGGCGGGCAGAGCAGTACTTC. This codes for CASGRAEQYF.

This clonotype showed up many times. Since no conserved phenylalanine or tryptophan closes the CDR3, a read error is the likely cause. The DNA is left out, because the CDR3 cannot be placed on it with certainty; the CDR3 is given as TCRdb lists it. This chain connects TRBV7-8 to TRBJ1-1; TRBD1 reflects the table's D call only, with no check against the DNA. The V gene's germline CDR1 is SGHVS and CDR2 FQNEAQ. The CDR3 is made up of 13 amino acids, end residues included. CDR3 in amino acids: CASSYEERRATRQ.

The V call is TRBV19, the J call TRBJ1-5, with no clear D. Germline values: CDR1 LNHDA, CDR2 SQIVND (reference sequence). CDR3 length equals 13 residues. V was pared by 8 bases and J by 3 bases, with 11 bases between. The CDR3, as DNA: TGTGCCAGTGTTGTCGGAGCCAATCAGCCCCAGCATTTT. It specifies CASVVGANQPQHF.

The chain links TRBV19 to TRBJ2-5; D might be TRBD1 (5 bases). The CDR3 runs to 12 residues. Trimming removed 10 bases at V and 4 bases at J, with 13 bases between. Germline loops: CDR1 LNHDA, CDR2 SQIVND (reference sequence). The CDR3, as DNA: TGTGCCACCATGACAGACCTAGAGACCCAGTACTTC. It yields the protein CATMTDLETQYF. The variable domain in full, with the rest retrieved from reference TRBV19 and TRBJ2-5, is DGGITQSPKYLFRKEGQNVTLSCEQNLNHDAMYWYRQDPGQGLRLIYYSQIVNDFQKGDIAEGYSVSREKKESFPLTVTSAQKNPTAFYLCATMTDLETQYFGPGTRLLVL.

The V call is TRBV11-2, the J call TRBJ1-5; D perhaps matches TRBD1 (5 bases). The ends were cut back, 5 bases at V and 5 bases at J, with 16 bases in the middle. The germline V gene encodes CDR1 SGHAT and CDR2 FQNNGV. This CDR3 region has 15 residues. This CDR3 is CASSQASGADQPQHF. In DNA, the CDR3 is TGTGCCAGCAGCCAAGCCTCCGGGGCGGATCAGCCCCAGCATTTT.

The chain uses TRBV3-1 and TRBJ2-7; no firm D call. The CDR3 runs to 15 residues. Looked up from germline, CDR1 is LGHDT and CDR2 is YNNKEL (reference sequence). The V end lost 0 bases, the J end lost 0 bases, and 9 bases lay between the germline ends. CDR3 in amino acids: CASSQDHITSYEQYF. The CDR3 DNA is TGTGCCAGCAGCCAAGATCACATAACCTCCTACGAGCAGTACTTC.

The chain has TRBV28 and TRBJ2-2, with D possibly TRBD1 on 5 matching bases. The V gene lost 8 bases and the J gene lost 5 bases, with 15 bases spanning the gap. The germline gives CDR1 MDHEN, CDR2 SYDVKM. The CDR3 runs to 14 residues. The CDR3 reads CASGADVNTGELFF. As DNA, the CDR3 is TGTGCCAGCGGGGCAGACGTGAATACCGGGGAGCTGTTTTTT.

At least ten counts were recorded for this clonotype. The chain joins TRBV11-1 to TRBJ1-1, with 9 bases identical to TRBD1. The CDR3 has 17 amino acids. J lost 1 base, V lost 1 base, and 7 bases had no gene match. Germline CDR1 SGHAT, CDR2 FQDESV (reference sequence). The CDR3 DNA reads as TGTGCCAGCAGCTTAGTGGGACAGGGCGTCAAGAACACTGAAGCTTTCTTT. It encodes CASSLVGQGVKNTEAFF.

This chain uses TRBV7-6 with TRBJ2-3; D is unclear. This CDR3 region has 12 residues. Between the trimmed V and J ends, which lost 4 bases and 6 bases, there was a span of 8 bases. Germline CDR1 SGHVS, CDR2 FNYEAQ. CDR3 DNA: TGTGCCAGCAGCTCCCAAGGGGATACGCAGTATTTT. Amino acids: CASSSQGDTQYF.

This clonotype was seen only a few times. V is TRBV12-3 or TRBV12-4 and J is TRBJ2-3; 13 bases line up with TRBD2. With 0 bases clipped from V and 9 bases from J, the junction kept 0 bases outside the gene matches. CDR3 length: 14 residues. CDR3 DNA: TGTGCCAGCAGTTTAGCGGGACTAGCGGGGACGCAGTATTTT. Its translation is CASSLAGLAGTQYF.

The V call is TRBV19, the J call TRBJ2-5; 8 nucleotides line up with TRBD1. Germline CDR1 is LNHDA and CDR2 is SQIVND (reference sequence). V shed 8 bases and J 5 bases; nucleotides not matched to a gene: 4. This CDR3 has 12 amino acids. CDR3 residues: CASRTGSETQYF. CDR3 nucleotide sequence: TGTGCCAGTCGGACAGGGAGTGAGACCCAGTACTTC.

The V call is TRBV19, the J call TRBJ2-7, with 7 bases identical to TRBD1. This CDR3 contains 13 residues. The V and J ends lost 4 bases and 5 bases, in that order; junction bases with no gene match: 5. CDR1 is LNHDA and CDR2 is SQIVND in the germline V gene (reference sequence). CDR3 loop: CASSTSGGNEQYF. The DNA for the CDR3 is TGTGCCAGTAGTACCTCAGGGGGAAACGAGCAGTACTTC. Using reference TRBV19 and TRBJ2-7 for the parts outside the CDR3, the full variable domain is DGGITQSPKYLFRKEGQNVTLSCEQNLNHDAMYWYRQDPGQGLRLIYYSQIVNDFQKGDIAEGYSVSREKKESFPLTVTSAQKNPTAFYLCASSTSGGNEQYFGPGTRLTVT.

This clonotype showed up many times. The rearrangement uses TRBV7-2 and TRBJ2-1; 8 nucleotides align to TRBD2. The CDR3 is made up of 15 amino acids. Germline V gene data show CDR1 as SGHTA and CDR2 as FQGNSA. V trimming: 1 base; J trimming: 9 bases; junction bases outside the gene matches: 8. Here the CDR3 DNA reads TGTGCCAGCAGCTTAGAAACGGGGGGGCCGGGTGAGCAGTTCTTC. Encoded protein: CASSLETGGPGEQFF.

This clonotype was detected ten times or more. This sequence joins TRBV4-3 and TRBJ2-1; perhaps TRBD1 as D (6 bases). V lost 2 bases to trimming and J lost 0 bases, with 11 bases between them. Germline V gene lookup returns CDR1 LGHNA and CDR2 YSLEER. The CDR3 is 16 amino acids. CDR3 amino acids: CASSQNTGSSYNEQFF. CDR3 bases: TGCGCCAGCAGCCAAAATACAGGGAGCTCCTACAATGAGCAGTTCTTC.

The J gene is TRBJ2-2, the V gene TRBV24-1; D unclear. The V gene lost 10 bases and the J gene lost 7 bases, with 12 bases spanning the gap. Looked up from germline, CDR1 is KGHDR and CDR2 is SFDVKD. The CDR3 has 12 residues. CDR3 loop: CATGPPSGELFF. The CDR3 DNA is TGTGCCACAGGCCCTCCTAGCGGGGAGCTGTTTTTT.

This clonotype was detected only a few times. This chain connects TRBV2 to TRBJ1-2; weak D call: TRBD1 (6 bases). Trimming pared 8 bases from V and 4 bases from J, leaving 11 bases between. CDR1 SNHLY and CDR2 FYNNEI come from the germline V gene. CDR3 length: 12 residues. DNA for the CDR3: TGTGCCAGCGGGGGGGGCGCCTATGGCTACACCTTC. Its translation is CASGGGAYGYTF. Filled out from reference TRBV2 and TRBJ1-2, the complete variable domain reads EPEVTQTPSHQVTQMGQEVILRCVPISNHLYFYWYRQILGQKVEFLVSFYNNEISEKSEIFDDQFSVERPDGSNFTLKIRSTKLEDSAMYFCASGGGAYGYTFGSGTRLTVV.

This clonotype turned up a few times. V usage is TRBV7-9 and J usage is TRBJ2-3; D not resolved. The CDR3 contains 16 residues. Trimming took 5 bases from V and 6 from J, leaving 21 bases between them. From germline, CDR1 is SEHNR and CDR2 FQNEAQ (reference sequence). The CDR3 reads CASSPLGSEGRDTQYF. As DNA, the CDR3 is TGTGCCAGCAGCCCTTTGGGGTCGGAAGGGCGCGATACGCAGTATTTT.

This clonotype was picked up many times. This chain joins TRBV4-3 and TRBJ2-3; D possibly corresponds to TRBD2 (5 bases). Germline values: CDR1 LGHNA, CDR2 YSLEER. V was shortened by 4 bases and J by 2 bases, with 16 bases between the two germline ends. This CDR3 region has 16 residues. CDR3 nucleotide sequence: TGCGCCAGCAGCCGAGCGGTAGGGCTCAACACAGATACGCAGTATTTT. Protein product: CASSRAVGLNTDTQYF.

In DNA form, the CDR3 reads TGCGCCAGCAGCCAAGTCCTGGGGAACACTGAAGCTTTCTTT. Translating gives CASSQVLGNTEAFF. The V and J genes are TRBV4-1 and TRBJ1-1; D ambiguous. With 1 base removed from V and 1 base from J, the gap between germline ends came to 7 bases. In germline, CDR1 is MGHRA, CDR2 YSYEKL. This CDR3 comprises 14 residues.

This CDR3 is CASSFPGGGNEAFF. In DNA form, the CDR3 reads TGTGCCAGCAGTTTTCCGGGGGGCGGGAATGAAGCTTTCTTT. The chain joins TRBV27 to TRBJ1-1, with TRBD1 as a possible D gene (6 bases). This CDR3 has 14 amino acids. The germline gives CDR1 MNHEY, CDR2 SMNVEV (reference sequence). Trimming pared 3 bases from V and 7 bases from J, leaving 15 bases between.

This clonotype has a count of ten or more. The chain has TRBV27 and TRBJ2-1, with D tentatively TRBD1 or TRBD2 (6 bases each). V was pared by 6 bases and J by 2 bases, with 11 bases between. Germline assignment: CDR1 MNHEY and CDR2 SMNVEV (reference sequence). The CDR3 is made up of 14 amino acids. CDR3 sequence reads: CASSGGGPYNEQFF. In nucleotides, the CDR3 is TGTGCCAGCAGCGGAGGGGGACCCTACAATGAGCAGTTCTTC.

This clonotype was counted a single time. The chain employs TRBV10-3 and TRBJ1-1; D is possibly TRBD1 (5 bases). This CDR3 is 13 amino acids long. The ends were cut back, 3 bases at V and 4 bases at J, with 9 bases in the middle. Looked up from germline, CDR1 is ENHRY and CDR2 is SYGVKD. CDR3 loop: CAISDPGLTEAFF. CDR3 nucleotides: TGTGCCATCAGTGATCCAGGGCTCACTGAAGCTTTCTTT.

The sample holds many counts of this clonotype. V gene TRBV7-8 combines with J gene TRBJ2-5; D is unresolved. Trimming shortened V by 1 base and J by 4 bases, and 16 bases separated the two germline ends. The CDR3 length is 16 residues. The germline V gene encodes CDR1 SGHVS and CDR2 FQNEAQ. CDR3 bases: TGTGCCAGCAGCTTAGTTTTCTTAACTAAATTAGAGACCCAGTACTTC. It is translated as CASSLVFLTKLETQYF.

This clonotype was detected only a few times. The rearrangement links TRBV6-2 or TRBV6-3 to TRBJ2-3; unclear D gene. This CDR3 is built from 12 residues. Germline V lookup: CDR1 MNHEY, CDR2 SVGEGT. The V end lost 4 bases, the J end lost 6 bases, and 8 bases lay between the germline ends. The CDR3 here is CASSSFGDTQYF. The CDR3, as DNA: TGTGCCAGCAGTTCCTTTGGGGATACGCAGTATTTT.

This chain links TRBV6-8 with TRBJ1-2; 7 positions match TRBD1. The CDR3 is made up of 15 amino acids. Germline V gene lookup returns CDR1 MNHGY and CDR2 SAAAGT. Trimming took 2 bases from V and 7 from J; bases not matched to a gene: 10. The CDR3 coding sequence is TGTGCCAGCAGTTACATCTTCGACAGGGTTGCTGGCTACACCTTC. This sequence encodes CASSYIFDRVAGYTF.

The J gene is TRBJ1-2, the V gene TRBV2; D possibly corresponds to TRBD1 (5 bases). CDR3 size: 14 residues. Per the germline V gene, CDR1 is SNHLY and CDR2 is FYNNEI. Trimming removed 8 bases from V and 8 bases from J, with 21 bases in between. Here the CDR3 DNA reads TGTGCCAGCCCGGCGCGGGGCAAGCAAGGCGGCTACACCTTC. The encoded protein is CASPARGKQGGYTF.

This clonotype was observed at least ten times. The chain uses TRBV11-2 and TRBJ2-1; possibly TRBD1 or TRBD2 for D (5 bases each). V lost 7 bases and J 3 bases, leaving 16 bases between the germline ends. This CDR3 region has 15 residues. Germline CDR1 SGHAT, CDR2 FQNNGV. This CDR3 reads CASTVGGTHYNEQFF. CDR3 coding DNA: TGTGCCAGCACCGTCGGTGGGACCCACTACAATGAGCAGTTCTTC.

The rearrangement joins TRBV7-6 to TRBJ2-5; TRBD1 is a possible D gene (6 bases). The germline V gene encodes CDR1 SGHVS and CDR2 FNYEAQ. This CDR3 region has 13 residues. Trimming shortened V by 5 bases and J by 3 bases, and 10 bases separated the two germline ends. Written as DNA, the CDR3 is TGTGCCAGCAGCGAAAAGGGGGAAGAGACCCAGTACTTC. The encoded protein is CASSEKGEETQYF.

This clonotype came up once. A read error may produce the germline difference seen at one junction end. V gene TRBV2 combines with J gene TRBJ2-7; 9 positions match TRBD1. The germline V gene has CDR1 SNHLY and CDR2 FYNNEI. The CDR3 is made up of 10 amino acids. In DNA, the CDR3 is TGTGCCAGCATGGGGGACAGGGTCTTCTTC. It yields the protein CASMGDRVFF.

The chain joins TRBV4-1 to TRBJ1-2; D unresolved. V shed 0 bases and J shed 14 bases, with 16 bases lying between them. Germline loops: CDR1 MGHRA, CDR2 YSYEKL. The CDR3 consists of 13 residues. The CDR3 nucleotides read TGCGCCAGCAGCCAAGAGGGGTGGCAGGCAAATACCTTC. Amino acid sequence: CASSQEGWQANTF.

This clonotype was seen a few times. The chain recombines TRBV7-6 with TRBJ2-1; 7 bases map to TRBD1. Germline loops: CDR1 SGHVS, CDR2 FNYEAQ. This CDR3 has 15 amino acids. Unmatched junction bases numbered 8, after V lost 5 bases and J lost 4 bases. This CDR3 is CASSRTGDAYNEQFF. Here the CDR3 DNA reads TGTGCCAGCAGCCGGACAGGTGATGCGTACAATGAGCAGTTCTTC.

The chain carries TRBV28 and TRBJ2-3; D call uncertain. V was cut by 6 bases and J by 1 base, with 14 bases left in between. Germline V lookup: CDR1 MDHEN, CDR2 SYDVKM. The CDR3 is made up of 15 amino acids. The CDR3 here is CASSTTILGTDTQYF. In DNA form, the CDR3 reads TGTGCCAGCAGCACCACCATTCTCGGCACAGATACGCAGTATTTT.